The rows below give T cell receptor beta chains drawn from one sample of a study of blood T cell repertoires in COVID-19. Sequenced by immunoSEQ multiplex PCR; TCRdb stores in-frame clones only, minus some. Seen here are about 240,000 clones, around 90% observed once, and the top ten hold 7.2%. Source material: peripheral blood. The source is a man in his sixties who had recovered from COVID-19. CDR3s include the opening cysteine and the closing phenylalanine or tryptophan. The D gene is left open where the match is weak. Size tells how often a clone was seen (once, few, many) or the class of an expanded clone, and some rows leave it out.

D gene	CDR3 length	V gene	clone size	J gene	CDR3 protein	CDR3 DNA
TRBD2	15	TRBV10-3	-	TRBJ2-2	CAISLLASNTGELFF	TGTGCCATCAGCCTACTAGCGAGTAACACCGGGGAGCTGTTTTTT
-	15	TRBV6-1	-	TRBJ2-4	CASSAIQGAKNIQYF	TGTGCCAGCAGTGCGATACAGGGAGCCAAAAACATTCAGTACTTC
-	14	TRBV5-1	-	TRBJ1-2	CASSLGTKTYGYTF	TGCGCCAGCAGCTTGGGGACAAAAACCTATGGCTACACCTTC
TRBD2	15	TRBV30	-	TRBJ2-2	CAWSARGGLTGELFF	TGTGCCTGGAGTGCTCGGGGGGGCCTGACCGGGGAGCTGTTTTTT
TRBD1	14	TRBV10-2	-	TRBJ1-3	CASSRDSPGNTIYF	TGCGCCAGCAGTCGGGACAGCCCTGGAAACACCATATATTTT
-	14	TRBV12-5	-	TRBJ2-5	CASGLPGSQETQYF	TGTGCTAGTGGTTTGCCGGGGTCACAAGAGACCCAGTACTTC
TRBD1	15	TRBV15	once	TRBJ1-5	CATSLSGQVNQPQHF	TGTGCCACCAGCCTGTCGGGACAGGTCAATCAGCCCCAGCATTTT
TRBD2	16	TRBV4-2	-	TRBJ2-1	CASSQEKLAGGNEQFF	TGTGCCAGCAGCCAAGAAAAACTAGCGGGGGGGAATGAGCAGTTCTTC
-	14	TRBV5-4	-	TRBJ1-2	CASSLRGGFGGYTF	TGTGCCAGCAGCTTGCGGGGGGGATTTGGTGGCTACACCTTC
TRBD1	14	TRBV6-5	-	TRBJ1-3	CASSYHGTDGTIYF	TGTGCCAGCAGTTACCACGGGACAGACGGCACCATATATTTT
-	14	TRBV6-5	-	TRBJ2-1	CASSYSNPYNEQFF	TGTGCCAGCAGTTATAGTAATCCCTACAATGAGCAGTTCTTC
TRBD1	15	TRBV7-9	-	TRBJ2-1	CALTGRDRRYNEQFF	TGTGCCTTAACCGGACGGGACAGGAGATACAATGAGCAGTTCTTC
TRBD2	14	TRBV27	-	TRBJ2-7	CASRTSGSNNEQYF	TGTGCCAGCAGGACTAGCGGGAGTAACAACGAGCAGTACTTC
TRBD2	18	TRBV5-1	-	TRBJ2-1	CASSYPLAGGSSYNEQFF	TGCGCCAGCAGCTACCCATTGGCGGGGGGTAGCTCCTACAATGAGCAGTTCTTC
-	14	TRBV9	-	TRBJ1-4	CASSATTTNEKLFF	TGTGCCAGCAGCGCGACAACAACTAATGAAAAACTGTTTTTT
TRBD1	12	TRBV5-6	-	TRBJ1-1	CASSLSRDSLHF	TGTGCCAGCAGCTTGTCGAGGGACAGCCTTCACTTT
-	16	TRBV5-4	-	TRBJ2-4	CASSSYGQLAKNIQYF	TGTGCCAGCAGCTCGTACGGACAGCTAGCCAAAAACATTCAGTACTTC
TRBD2	14	TRBV2	-	TRBJ2-1	CATRGTSGYNEQFF	TGTGCCACCCGAGGGACTAGCGGATACAATGAGCAGTTCTTC
-	12	TRBV6-6	-	TRBJ1-4	CASSYEGGKLFF	TGTGCCAGCAGTTACGAGGGAGGAAAACTGTTTTTT
TRBD1	16	TRBV5-1	-	TRBJ2-1	CASSTLDRGTYNEQFF	TGCGCCAGCAGCACATTGGACAGGGGAACCTACAATGAGCAGTTCTTC
TRBD2	19	TRBV3-1/TRBV3-2	-	TRBJ2-1	CASSQDPGLAGGPVDEQFF	TGTGCCAGCAGCCAAGATCCGGGACTAGCGGGGGGGCCGGTGGATGAGCAGTTCTTC
TRBD1	14	TRBV10-3	-	TRBJ1-2	CAIRGTEGDRGYTF	TGTGCCATCAGGGGGACAGAGGGTGATCGGGGCTACACCTTC
TRBD1	15	TRBV24-1	-	TRBJ2-3	CATSGRTGSQDTQYF	TGTGCCACCAGTGGGCGGACAGGGTCACAGGATACGCAGTATTTT
TRBD2	14	TRBV9	-	TRBJ2-3	CASSAGTRADTQYF	TGTGCCAGCAGCGCTGGGACTAGGGCCGATACGCAGTATTTT
TRBD1	16	TRBV5-1	-	TRBJ2-2	CASSFSPTGDTGELFF	TGCGCCAGCAGCTTCTCTCCGACAGGGGACACCGGGGAGCTGTTTTTT
TRBD1	12	TRBV10-3	-	TRBJ2-2	CAIRGQGGELFF	TGTGCCATCAGGGGACAGGGCGGGGAGCTGTTTTTT
-	15	TRBV18	-	TRBJ2-3	CASSPQEGSTDTQYF	TGTGCCAGCTCACCTCAAGAGGGTAGCACAGATACGCAGTATTTT
TRBD1	15	TRBV28	-	TRBJ2-3	CASSQYRGSTDTQYF	TGTGCCAGCAGTCAATACAGGGGCTCTACAGATACGCAGTATTTT
TRBD1	17	TRBV4-2	-	TRBJ2-1	CASSLNTRTGTYNEQFF	TGTGCCAGCAGCCTGAACACCCGGACAGGGACCTACAATGAGCAGTTCTTC
-	15	TRBV30	-	TRBJ1-6	CAWSQDSSYNSPLHF	TGTGCCTGGAGTCAGGATAGCTCCTATAATTCACCCCTCCACTTT
-	14	TRBV5-1	-	TRBJ2-3	CASSFKGVGDTQYF	TGCGCCAGCAGCTTTAAAGGGGTTGGGGATACGCAGTATTTT
-	15	TRBV6-5	-	TRBJ2-1	CASRGGGATYNEQFF	TGTGCCAGCAGGGGTGGGGGGGCAACCTACAATGAGCAGTTCTTC
-	13	TRBV3-1/TRBV3-2	-	TRBJ1-4	CASSPRVGEKLFF	TGTGCCAGCAGCCCGAGGGTAGGGGAAAAACTGTTTTTT
TRBD1	12	TRBV19	-	TRBJ2-3	CASHTGQGTQYF	TGTGCCAGTCACACCGGACAGGGAACGCAGTATTTT
-	13	TRBV19	-	TRBJ2-1	CASSRYRVNEQFF	TGTGCCAGTAGCCGATACAGGGTGAATGAGCAGTTCTTC
-	12	TRBV5-1	-	TRBJ1-2	CASSRSGNGYTF	TGCGCCAGCAGTAGATCGGGGAATGGCTACACCTTC
-	13	TRBV12-5	-	TRBJ2-2	CASRAGEPGELFF	TGTGCTAGTCGTGCAGGGGAGCCCGGGGAGCTGTTTTTT
-	15	TRBV11-2	-	TRBJ2-3	CASSYTGTVTDTQYF	TGTGCCAGCAGCTATACCGGGACTGTCACAGATACGCAGTATTTT
-	12	TRBV12-5	-	TRBJ1-2	CASGLRSYGYTF	TGTGCTAGTGGTTTGCGCAGCTATGGCTACACCTTC
TRBD2	15	TRBV2	-	TRBJ2-2	CASRVAGANTGELFF	TGTGCCAGCAGAGTAGCGGGGGCGAACACCGGGGAGCTGTTTTTT
TRBD1	16	TRBV6-1	-	TRBJ1-6	CASSATFGTGDSPLHF	TGTGCCAGCAGTGCAACTTTTGGGACAGGGGATTCACCCCTCCACTTT
-	11	TRBV30	-	TRBJ2-3	CAWSGGYTQYF	TGTGCCTGGAGTGGCGGATATACGCAGTATTTT
TRBD2	18	TRBV9	once	TRBJ2-1	CASSSTGGAGSSYNEQFF	TGTGCCAGCAGCTCTACCGGGGGGGCGGGTAGCTCCTACAATGAGCAGTTCTTC
TRBD1	15	TRBV19	-	TRBJ1-5	CASSIGNRGALPQHF	TGTGCCAGTAGTATAGGAAACAGGGGGGCCTTGCCCCAGCATTTT
-	13	TRBV3-1/TRBV3-2	-	TRBJ1-3	CASSQNRGNTIYF	TGTGCCAGCAGCCAAAACAGGGGAAACACCATATATTTT
TRBD1	16	TRBV5-5	-	TRBJ2-1	CASSLFGQGAGNEQFF	TGTGCCAGCAGCCTATTCGGACAGGGGGCAGGCAATGAGCAGTTCTTC
TRBD2	16	TRBV18	-	TRBJ2-2	CASSPVSGGITGELFF	TGTGCCAGCTCACCTGTGAGCGGGGGGATCACCGGGGAGCTGTTTTTT
TRBD1	15	TRBV5-1	-	TRBJ2-2	CASILDRGNTGELFF	TGCGCCAGCATCTTAGACAGGGGGAACACCGGGGAGCTGTTTTTT
TRBD1	14	TRBV5-4	-	TRBJ2-7	CASSWPGTGKEQYF	TGTGCCAGCAGCTGGCCGGGGACAGGGAAGGAGCAGTACTTC
-	11	TRBV20-1	-	TRBJ2-7	CSVGRSYEQYF	TGCAGTGTGGGCAGATCCTACGAGCAGTACTTC
-	14	TRBV6-4	-	TRBJ1-1	CASSLEHENTEAFF	TGTGCCAGCAGCTTAGAGCACGAGAACACTGAAGCTTTCTTT